These 7 T cell receptor beta chains originate from one sample sequenced in a study of blood T cell repertoires in COVID-19. TCRdb keeps only in-frame clones here, not all; method: immunoSEQ multiplex PCR. The sample has 250,000 to 300,000 clones, roughly 91% seen once. Sequencing was carried out using PBMCs or T cells enriched from blood (not recorded which). Every receptor here comes from a man in his forties who had recovered from COVID-19.

The chain recombines TRBV6-5 with TRBJ1-1, with TRBD1 as a possible D gene (5 bases). The CDR3 is 13 amino acids. V lost 6 bases, J lost 1 base, and 9 bases lay in between. Per germline, CDR1 MNHEY and CDR2 SVGAGI. CDR3 nucleotides: TGTGCCAGCAGGATAACAGGGAACACTGAAGCTTTCTTT. This translates into CASRITGNTEAFF.

This clone has a single count. The chain uses TRBV11-2 and TRBJ1-3; D is uncertain. V gave up 4 bases and J gave up 2 bases, with 12 bases separating them. This CDR3 contains 15 residues. Germline values: CDR1 SGHAT, CDR2 FQNNGV. The CDR3 sequence is CASSSEITPGNTIYF. The DNA of the CDR3 is TGTGCCAGCAGCTCAGAGATAACACCTGGAAACACCATATATTTT.

The J gene is TRBJ1-1, the V gene TRBV11-3; no definite D call. The V gene's germline CDR1 is SGHNT and CDR2 YENEEA. Trimming shortened V by 5 bases and J by 3 bases, and 10 bases separated the two germline ends. The CDR3 is 13 residues long. The CDR3 is CASSNGGYTEAFF. The CDR3 DNA follows: TGTGCCAGCAGCAATGGCGGGTACACTGAAGCTTTCTTT.

J is TRBJ2-1 and V is TRBV7-9, with 9 bases matching TRBD2. This CDR3 region has 15 residues. Germline V gene sequence: CDR1 SEHNR, CDR2 FQNEAQ (reference sequence). After removal of 5 bases from V and 10 bases from J, the junction contained 12 bases not matched to a gene. The CDR3 DNA is TGTGCCAGCAGCCCCCCGGGACTAGCCCAGCGGGAGCAGTTCTTC. Its protein product is CASSPPGLAQREQFF.

The chain joins TRBV6-5 to TRBJ2-1, with D perhaps TRBD2 (6 bases). This CDR3 region has 16 residues. The V gene's germline CDR1 is MNHEY and CDR2 SVGAGI. Trimming pared 1 base from V and 4 bases from J, leaving 14 bases between. CDR3: CASSYFGGPYYNEQFF. CDR3 coding DNA: TGTGCCAGCAGTTACTTCGGAGGGCCATATTACAATGAGCAGTTCTTC.

The chain joins TRBV5-1 to TRBJ2-7; tentative D call: TRBD2 (6 bases). The CDR3 consists of 13 residues. Trimming took off 3 bases at V and 6 bases at J, with 13 bases between the two ends. Germline CDR1 and CDR2: SGHRS and YFSETQ. The CDR3 coding sequence is TGCGCCAGCAGCTCGGGGGTCTCCGGCGAGCAGTACTTC. This translates into CASSSGVSGEQYF.

This rearrangement joins TRBV5-1 to TRBJ2-7; maybe TRBD2 (6 bases). The V end lost 2 bases, the J end lost 2 bases, and 17 bases lay between the germline ends. The CDR3 contains 16 residues. Germline lookup yields CDR1 SGHRS and CDR2 YFSETQ. In nucleotides, the CDR3 is TGCGCCAGCAGCTTAGGGGCGGGCCGCGGGGCCTACGAGCAGTACTTC. It is translated as CASSLGAGRGAYEQYF.